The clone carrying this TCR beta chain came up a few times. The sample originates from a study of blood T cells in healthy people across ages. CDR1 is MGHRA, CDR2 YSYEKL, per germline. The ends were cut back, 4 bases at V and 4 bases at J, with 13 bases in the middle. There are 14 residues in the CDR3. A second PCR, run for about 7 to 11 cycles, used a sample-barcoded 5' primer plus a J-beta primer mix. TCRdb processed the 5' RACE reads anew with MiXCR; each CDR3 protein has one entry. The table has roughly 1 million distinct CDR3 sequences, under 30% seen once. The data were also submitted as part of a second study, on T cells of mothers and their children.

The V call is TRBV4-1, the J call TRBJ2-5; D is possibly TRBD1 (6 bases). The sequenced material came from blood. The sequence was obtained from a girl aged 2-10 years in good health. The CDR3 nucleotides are TGCGCCAGCAGCCCCGGACAGTCGGTAGAGACCCAGTACTTC. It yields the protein CASSPGQSVETQYF.